This section outlines one TCR beta chain sequence together with its context. This CDR3 has 16 residues. The germline gives CDR1 SGHDT, CDR2 YYEEEE. V was pared by 0 bases and J by 3 bases, with 13 bases between. In the original processing: Amplification of reference gene primers provided the estimated nucleated cell counts. Method: immunoSEQ multiplex PCR; TCRdb's copy keeps in-frame clones and lacks some. That table is the source of V, J and clone size, and D and trimming were worked out from the DNA. Found here are fewer than 500,000 clones, roughly 85% of them singletons; the top ten hold roughly 1.9%. The data stem from a study of blood T cell repertoires in COVID-19. Study overall: The United States, Italy and Spain provided the acute and convalescent COVID-19 samples. The analysed material was cDNA or gDNA that came from T cells, B-cell-depleted T cells, or PBMCs.

The clonotype was recovered from a woman younger than 30 with acute COVID-19. J is TRBJ1-3 and V is TRBV5-6; D may be TRBD1 (6 bases). The sample consisted of PBMCs or T cells enriched from blood (not recorded which). For the CDR3, the DNA is TGTGCCAGCAGCTTGGTAGCGGGGGCCGGTGGAAACACCATATATTTT. As protein: CASSLVAGAGGNTIYF.